One T cell receptor (beta chain) is described in this entry. These data belong to a study of blood T cell repertoires in COVID-19. Germline V gene sequence: CDR1 LGHDT, CDR2 YNNKEL (reference sequence). The CDR3 is made up of 14 amino acids. Trimming removed 2 bases from V and 0 bases from J; junction bases left unmatched: 0. Participants, about 18 to 90 years old, spanned around 25 US areas. Participants were placed into cohorts based on the clinical history they reported. Method: immunoSEQ multiplex PCR; TCRdb's copy keeps in-frame clones and lacks some. The repertoire consists of about 270,000 clones, with approximately 90% occurring once and the leading ten covering 4.1%.

Sequences were obtained from PBMCs or T cells enriched from blood (not recorded which). This clonotype was sampled from a woman aged 25 to 39 with acute COVID-19. The V and J genes are TRBV3-1 (or the pseudogene TRBV3-2) and TRBJ1-2; TRBD1 agrees at 7 bases. CDR3 amino acids: CASSQQGANYGYTF. In DNA form, the CDR3 reads TGTGCCAGCAGCCAACAGGGGGCTAACTATGGCTACACCTTC.